The 23 T cell receptor beta chains below were found in one sample sequenced in a study of T-cell reconstitution after alpha-beta-depleted transplantation in children. Using unique molecular identifiers, the investigators prepared the TCRbeta library. TCRdb analysed the PCR reads with MiXCR anew, one entry per CDR3 protein. The sample shows just under 150,000 distinct CDR3 sequences, roughly 9% of them seen only once. The material was PBMCs, mostly from graft donor cells, obtained 180 days after TCRalphabeta/CD19-depleted stem cell transplant. These receptors were collected from a female patient aged 2-9 years who had a stem cell transplant for congenital amegakaryocytic thrombocytopenia, so the T cells may come from the graft donor.

The table lists this clonotype with many counts. The chain combines TRBV30 with TRBJ2-1; 7 nucleotides align to TRBD2. The germline CDR1 and CDR2 sequences are GTSNPN and SVGIG (reference sequence). V shed 0 bases, J shed 9 bases, and the junction held 11 bases outside the gene matches. The CDR3 runs to 15 residues. In nucleotides, the CDR3 is TGTGCCTGGAGTGTATCAAGGGCGGGAGTCGGTGAGCAGTTCTTC. Protein: CAWSVSRAGVGEQFF.

On this clonotype: Given a much more abundant clone one base away, this may be a read error. The CDR3 spells CATSRVLSLAWPTDTQYF. CDR3 DNA sequence: TGTGCCACCAGCAGAGTCCTTTCACTAGCGTGGCCCACAGATACGCAGTATTTT. The J gene is TRBJ2-3, the V gene TRBV15; 7 positions agree with TRBD2. The length of the CDR3 is 18 residues. J was trimmed by 2 bases and V by 1 base; bases with no gene match: 12. Per the germline V gene, CDR1 is LNHNV and CDR2 is YYDKDF (reference sequence).

This clonotype was found a few times. This chain joins TRBV7-2 and TRBJ1-2; D not resolved. The length of the CDR3 is 16 residues. The germline V gene encodes CDR1 SGHTA and CDR2 FQGNSA. Deletions cut 5 bases from V and 8 bases from J, with 24 bases between. CDR3 protein: CASSQINNLWVEGYTF. The CDR3 DNA sequence: TGTGCCAGCAGCCAAATCAATAACTTGTGGGTGGAAGGCTACACCTTC.

There are many counts of this clonotype. V usage is TRBV5-1 and J usage is TRBJ2-7; 7 bases are a match to TRBD2. The J segment lost 7 bases and the V segment lost 0 bases, leaving 10 bases of the junction unmatched. The CDR3 runs to 15 residues. CDR1 and CDR2 from the germline V gene are SGHRS and YFSETQ. The CDR3 region has the DNA TGCGCCAGCAGCTTGGGAAGCGGGGCCCCGAGGGAGCAGTACTTC. The encoded protein is CASSLGSGAPREQYF. The whole variable domain, remainder taken from reference TRBV5-1 and TRBJ2-7, is KAGVTQTPRYLIKTRGQQVTLSCSPISGHRSVSWYQQTPGQGLQFLFEYFSETQRNKGNFPGRFSGRQFSNSRSEMNVSTLELGDSALYLCASSLGSGAPREQYFGPGTRLTVT.

This clonotype has a handful of counts. The V call is TRBV6-1, the J call TRBJ2-1; 11 nucleotides match TRBD2. In germline, CDR1 is MNHNS, CDR2 SASEGT. V shed 5 bases, J shed 7 bases, and the junction held 10 bases outside the gene matches. This CDR3 comprises 16 residues. The CDR3: CASSKNPGLAANEQFF. In nucleotides, the CDR3 is TGTGCCAGCAGTAAAAACCCGGGACTAGCGGCAAATGAGCAGTTCTTC.

The sample holds many counts of this clonotype. The chain uses TRBV5-1 and TRBJ2-7, with no clear D. Germline CDR1 SGHRS, CDR2 YFSETQ. This CDR3 comprises 13 residues. V lost 2 bases to trimming and J lost 2 bases, with 8 bases between them. The CDR3 loop is CASSFSRAYEQYF. The DNA for the CDR3 is TGCGCCAGCAGCTTCAGTAGAGCCTACGAGCAGTACTTC.

This clonotype was counted ten times or more. This chain uses TRBV20-1 with TRBJ1-1, with TRBD1 identical over 8 bases. With V trimmed by 1 base and J by 8 bases, 3 bases remained unmatched. CDR1 and CDR2 (germline): DFQATT, SNEGSKA (reference sequence). The CDR3 runs to 12 residues. The DNA for the CDR3 is TGCAGTGCTAGAGGACAGGGGTGGGAAGCTTTCTTT. Protein: CSARGQGWEAFF.

The J gene is TRBJ1-2, the V gene TRBV18, with TRBD1 matching 10 bases. With V trimmed by 3 bases and J by 3 bases, 4 bases remained unmatched. CDR1 and CDR2 from the germline V gene are KGHSH and LQKENI. There are 15 residues in the CDR3. The CDR3 reads CASSPDGQGDYGYTF. The CDR3 DNA is TGTGCCAGCTCACCCGATGGACAGGGGGACTATGGCTACACCTTC.

This clonotype was recorded at least ten times. The V gene is TRBV5-1, the J gene TRBJ2-3; TRBD2 aligns across 7 bases. This CDR3 is built from 16 residues. Germline assignment: CDR1 SGHRS and CDR2 YFSETQ. The V gene end was trimmed by 0 bases and the J gene end by 2 bases; junction bases not matched to a gene: 6. The CDR3 region is CASSLVPGGITDTQYF. For the CDR3, the DNA is TGCGCCAGCAGCTTGGTCCCGGGGGGAATCACAGATACGCAGTATTTT.

A word on this clonotype: One end of the junction varies from germline; a read error may be responsible. The J gene is TRBJ1-6, the V gene TRBV24-1; D gene uncertain. Per germline, CDR1 KGHDR and CDR2 SFDVKD. This CDR3 has 14 residues. This CDR3 reads CATSDGLINTPLHF. DNA for the CDR3: TGTGCCACCAGTGATGGACTGATTAATACACCCCTCCACTTT.

Ten or more counts support this clonotype. This chain uses TRBV11-2 with TRBJ2-7, with a possible D match to TRBD2 (6 bases). CDR1 SGHAT and CDR2 FQNNGV come from the germline V gene. Trimming cost V 2 bases and J 2 bases, with 10 bases left between them. CDR3 size: 14 residues. The CDR3 nucleotides are TGTGCCAGCAGCTTACGGGGAGGCACCTACGAGCAGTACTTC. Translation gives CASSLRGGTYEQYF.

This clonotype has just a few counts. The J gene is TRBJ2-7, the V gene TRBV5-4; 10 bases agree with TRBD2. The V gene's germline CDR1 is SGHNT and CDR2 YYREEE (reference sequence). V was pared by 4 bases and J by 2 bases, with 9 bases of the junction left unmatched. The length of the CDR3 is 16 residues. CDR3 amino acids: CASSPPGTSVPYEQYF. Here the CDR3 DNA reads TGTGCCAGCAGCCCACCGGGGACTAGCGTACCCTACGAGCAGTACTTC.

The V and J genes are TRBV6-5 and TRBJ2-1, with TRBD1 matching over 9 bases. The CDR3 runs 19 residues. V shed 2 bases, J shed 3 bases, and the junction held 14 bases outside the gene matches. The germline V gene has CDR1 MNHEY and CDR2 SVGAGI. CDR3 loop: CASSYRGTGIRGDYNEQFF. CDR3 DNA: TGTGCCAGCAGTTACAGGGGGACAGGGATAAGAGGGGACTACAATGAGCAGTTCTTC.

Note on this clonotype: Its ends do not fully match the called genes, so a read error is possible. The rearrangement joins TRBV20-1 to TRBJ2-4; D gene ambiguous. Germline V gene sequence: CDR1 DFQATT, CDR2 SNEGSKA (reference sequence). The CDR3 consists of 12 residues. The CDR3 region is CSAPGEYNILYF. The CDR3, as DNA: TGCAGTGCACCCGGCGAGTATAACATTCTGTACTTC.

This clonotype was seen more than once but under ten times. This rearrangement joins TRBV28 to TRBJ2-2; D is unclear. CDR3 size: 15 residues. Germline V lookup: CDR1 MDHEN, CDR2 SYDVKM. V dropped 2 bases and J dropped 1 base, with 8 bases sitting between them. CDR3 loop: CASSLPTKNTGELFF. As DNA, the CDR3 is TGTGCCAGCAGTTTACCCACCAAGAACACCGGGGAGCTGTTTTTT.

A note on this clonotype: A much bigger clone sits one base away, suggesting this may be a read error. V is TRBV28 and J is TRBJ2-5, with D unresolved. CDR1 MDHEN and CDR2 SYDVKM come from the germline V gene. The CDR3 is 13 amino acids. Written as DNA, the CDR3 is TGTGCCAGCAGTTTTCCGGCCCAAGAGATCCAGTACTTC. As protein: CASSFPAQEIQYF.

This clonotype was seen repeatedly, ten times or more. The chain combines TRBV12-3 or TRBV12-4 with TRBJ2-2; D may match TRBD1 or TRBD2 (6 bases each). There are 16 residues in the CDR3. The V end was cut by 5 bases, the J end by 5 bases, with 18 bases between. The CDR3, as DNA: TGTGCCAGCAGTCCCCGTCGGGGGCTGTGGACCGGGGAGCTGTTTTTT. It specifies CASSPRRGLWTGELFF.

This clonotype was counted a few times. V and J are TRBV4-2 and TRBJ2-6; D assignment may be TRBD1 or TRBD2 (5 bases each). Trimming shortened V by 2 bases and J by 0 bases, and 14 bases separated the two germline ends. The CDR3 is 18 amino acids. Germline CDR1 and CDR2: LGHNA and YNFKEQ. CDR3 protein: CASSQKGPYSSGANVLTF. The CDR3 nucleotides read TGTGCCAGCAGCCAAAAGGGACCCTATAGCTCTGGGGCCAACGTCCTGACTTTC.

The chain recombines TRBV7-2 with TRBJ1-2; D may be TRBD1 (5 bases). Germline CDR1 SGHTA, CDR2 FQGNSA. Between the trimmed V and J ends, which lost 5 bases and 1 base, there was a span of 17 bases. The CDR3 spans 16 residues. The CDR3 bases are TGTGCCAGCAGCCAAGCCCCGACGACAGTTAACTATGGCTACACCTTC. Translating it yields CASSQAPTTVNYGYTF.

This clonotype was counted ten times or more. The chain combines TRBV12-3 or TRBV12-4 with TRBJ1-1; TRBD1 is a possible D gene (6 bases). The CDR3 is 13 amino acids. Trimming shortened V by 6 bases and J by 5 bases, and 13 bases separated the two germline ends. In DNA form, the CDR3 reads TGTGCCAGCAGGACAGGCCCGGGGACTGAAGCTTTCTTT. Amino acids: CASRTGPGTEAFF.

The table lists this clonotype with many counts. The chain carries TRBV20-1 and TRBJ1-1; no clear D gene. Germline CDR1 and CDR2: DFQATT and SNEGSKA (reference sequence). CDR3 length: 12 residues. The V and J ends lost 6 bases and 6 bases respectively, with 14 bases between them. CDR3 loop: CSANNRGAEAFF. DNA for the CDR3: TGCAGTGCGAACAACCGAGGTGCTGAAGCTTTCTTT.

In its sample, this clonotype was seen many times. This chain connects TRBV5-1 to TRBJ1-1; the D gene is possibly TRBD1 (5 bases). V was cut by 4 bases and J by 5 bases, with 12 bases left in between. The CDR3 is made up of 13 amino acids. Germline CDR1 SGHRS, CDR2 YFSETQ. The CDR3 DNA reads TGCGCCAGCAGCCAGCAGGGAGATACTGAAGCTTTCTTT. This translates into CASSQQGDTEAFF.

The table lists this clonotype with a few counts. The J gene is TRBJ2-2, the V gene TRBV30; D gene unclear. The CDR3 is 11 residues long. V lost 4 bases and J lost 6, with 6 bases in between. Germline assignment: CDR1 GTSNPN and CDR2 SVGIG (reference sequence). The CDR3 DNA reads TGTGCCTGGAACGGAGCCGGGGAGCTGTTTTTT. This codes for CAWNGAGELFF.